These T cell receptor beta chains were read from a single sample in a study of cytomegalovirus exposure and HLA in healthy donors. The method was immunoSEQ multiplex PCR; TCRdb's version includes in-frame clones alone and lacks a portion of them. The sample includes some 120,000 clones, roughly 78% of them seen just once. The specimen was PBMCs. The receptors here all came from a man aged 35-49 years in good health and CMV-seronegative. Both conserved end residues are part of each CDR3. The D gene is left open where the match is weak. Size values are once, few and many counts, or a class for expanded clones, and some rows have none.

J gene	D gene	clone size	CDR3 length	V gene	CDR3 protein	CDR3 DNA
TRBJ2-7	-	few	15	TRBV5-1	CASSLGGLPSYEQYF	TGCGCCAGCAGCTTGGGTGGACTCCCGTCCTACGAGCAGTACTTC
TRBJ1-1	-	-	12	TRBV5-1	CASSVTGTEAFF	TGCGCCAGCAGCGTTACAGGTACTGAAGCTTTCTTT
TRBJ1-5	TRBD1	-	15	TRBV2	CASSGGQEKNQPQHF	TGTGCCAGCAGTGGGGGACAGGAAAAAAATCAGCCCCAGCATTTT
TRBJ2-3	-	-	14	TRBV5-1	CASSLGQPGDTQYF	TGCGCCAGCAGCTTGGGACAGCCGGGAGATACGCAGTATTTT
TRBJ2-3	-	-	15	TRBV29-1	CSVTFGSTSTDTQYF	TGCAGCGTGACATTCGGGAGTACTAGCACAGATACGCAGTATTTT
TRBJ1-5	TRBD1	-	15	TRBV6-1	CATVGTGFSNQPQHF	TGTGCCACTGTCGGGACAGGGTTTAGCAATCAGCCCCAGCATTTT
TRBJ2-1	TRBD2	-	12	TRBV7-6	CASWGGYNEQFF	TGTGCCAGCTGGGGGGGGTACAATGAGCAGTTCTTC
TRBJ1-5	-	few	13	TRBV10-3	CAISEASNQPQHF	TGTGCCATCAGTGAAGCTAGCAATCAGCCCCAGCATTTT
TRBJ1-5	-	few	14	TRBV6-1	CASSEAARNQPQHF	TGTGCCAGCAGTGAAGCGGCTCGTAATCAGCCCCAGCATTTT
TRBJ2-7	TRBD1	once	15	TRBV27	CASSSWGQGTYEQYF	TGTGCCAGCAGTTCCTGGGGACAGGGGACCTACGAGCAGTACTTC
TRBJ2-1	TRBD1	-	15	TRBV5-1	CASSIKQGSYNEQFF	TGCGCCAGCAGCATAAAACAGGGGTCCTACAATGAGCAGTTCTTC
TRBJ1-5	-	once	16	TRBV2	CASSEVGLRVGQPQHF	TGTGCCAGCAGTGAAGTGGGACTAAGGGTGGGTCAGCCCCAGCATTTT
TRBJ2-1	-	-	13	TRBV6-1	CASSVVVEYEQFF	TGTGCCAGCAGTGTTGTCGTAGAGTATGAGCAGTTCTTC
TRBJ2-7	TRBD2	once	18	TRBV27	CASSLSFGTSGSPYEQYF	TGTGCCAGCAGTTTATCTTTCGGGACTAGCGGGAGTCCCTACGAGCAGTACTTC
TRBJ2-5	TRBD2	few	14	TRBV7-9	CASTRTSGEETQYF	TGTGCCAGCACCCGGACTAGCGGGGAAGAGACCCAGTACTTC
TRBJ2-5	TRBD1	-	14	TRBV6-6	CASRSTGGQETQYF	TGTGCCAGCAGGTCGACAGGGGGACAAGAGACCCAGTACTTC
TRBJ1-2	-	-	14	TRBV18	CASSPIDADYGYTF	TGTGCCAGCTCACCGATAGACGCGGACTATGGCTACACCTTC
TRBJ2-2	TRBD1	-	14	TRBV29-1	CSVEDTGGTGELFF	TGCAGCGTTGAAGATACAGGGGGCACCGGGGAGCTGTTTTTT
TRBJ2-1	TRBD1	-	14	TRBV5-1	CASSFPGQYNEQFF	TGCGCCAGCAGCTTTCCGGGACAGTACAATGAGCAGTTCTTC